This T cell receptor beta chain came from a study of cytomegalovirus exposure and HLA in healthy donors. The primer mix had 60 Vbeta and 13 Jbeta primers. TCRdb's table, derived via immunoSEQ multiplex PCR, lists solely in-frame clones and lacks some. Of about 150,000 clones detected, around 80% appear once; the ten largest clones hold roughly an eighth. The CDR3 runs 15 residues. Germline V gene lookup returns CDR1 SGDLS and CDR2 YYNGEE. This chain links TRBV9 with TRBJ2-5; 13 bases are shared with TRBD2. The J call may be mistaken, given a closer DNA end match to TRBJ2-7. Specimen: PBMCs. This receptor was obtained from a man aged 40-49 years in good health and CMV-seropositive. DNA of the CDR3: TGTGCCAGCAGCGTAGGACTAGCGGGAGGTAGCGAGCAGTACTTC. Its translation is CASSVGLAGGSEQYF.